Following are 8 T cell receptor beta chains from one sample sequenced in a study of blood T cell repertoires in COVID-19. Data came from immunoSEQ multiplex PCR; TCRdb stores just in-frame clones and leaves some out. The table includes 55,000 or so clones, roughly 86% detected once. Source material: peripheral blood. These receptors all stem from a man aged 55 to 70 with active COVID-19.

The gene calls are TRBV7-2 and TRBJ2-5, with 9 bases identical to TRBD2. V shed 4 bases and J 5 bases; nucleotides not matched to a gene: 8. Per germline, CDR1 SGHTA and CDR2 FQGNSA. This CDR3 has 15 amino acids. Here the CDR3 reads CASSSAGGLAETQYF. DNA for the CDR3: TGTGCCAGCAGCTCAGCGGGAGGTTTAGCGGAGACCCAGTACTTC. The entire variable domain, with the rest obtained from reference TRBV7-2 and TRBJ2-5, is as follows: GAGVSQSPSNKVTEKGKDVELRCDPISGHTALYWYRQSLGQGLEFLIYFQGNSAPDKSGLPSDRFSAERTGGSVSTLTIQRTQQEDSAVYLCASSSAGGLAETQYFGPGTRLLVL.

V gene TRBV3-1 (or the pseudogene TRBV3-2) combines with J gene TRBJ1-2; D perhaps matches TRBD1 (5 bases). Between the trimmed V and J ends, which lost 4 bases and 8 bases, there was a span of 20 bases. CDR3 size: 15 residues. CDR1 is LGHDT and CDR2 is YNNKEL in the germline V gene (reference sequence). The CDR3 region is CASSLAQGKVGGYTF. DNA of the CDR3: TGTGCCAGCAGCCTCGCCCAGGGAAAGGTTGGCGGCTACACCTTC.

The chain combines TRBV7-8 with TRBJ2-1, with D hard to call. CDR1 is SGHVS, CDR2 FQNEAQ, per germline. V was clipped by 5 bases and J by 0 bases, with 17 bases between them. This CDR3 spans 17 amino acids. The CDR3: CASSRIPIGSSYNEQFF. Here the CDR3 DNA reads TGTGCCAGCAGCCGGATCCCCATTGGCAGCTCCTACAATGAGCAGTTCTTC.

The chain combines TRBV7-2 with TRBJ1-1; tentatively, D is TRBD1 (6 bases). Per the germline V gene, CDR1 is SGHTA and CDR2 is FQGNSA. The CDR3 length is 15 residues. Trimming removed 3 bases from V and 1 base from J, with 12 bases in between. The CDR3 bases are TGTGCCAGCAGCTTCCTGGACAGACCGAACACTGAAGCTTTCTTT. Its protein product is CASSFLDRPNTEAFF.

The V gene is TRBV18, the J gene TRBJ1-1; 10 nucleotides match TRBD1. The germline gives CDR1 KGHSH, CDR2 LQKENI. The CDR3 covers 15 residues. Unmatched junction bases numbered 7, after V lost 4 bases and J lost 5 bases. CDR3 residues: CASSQGQGRVTEAFF. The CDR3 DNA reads TGTGCCAGCTCACAGGGACAGGGGAGAGTAACTGAAGCTTTCTTT.

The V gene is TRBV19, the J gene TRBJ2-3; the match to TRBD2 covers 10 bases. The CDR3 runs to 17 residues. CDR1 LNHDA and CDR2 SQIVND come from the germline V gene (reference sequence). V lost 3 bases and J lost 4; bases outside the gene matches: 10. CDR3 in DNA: TGTGCCAGTAGTATCCCGGGGCTAGCGGGAGAGGCAGATACGCAGTATTTT. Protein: CASSIPGLAGEADTQYF.

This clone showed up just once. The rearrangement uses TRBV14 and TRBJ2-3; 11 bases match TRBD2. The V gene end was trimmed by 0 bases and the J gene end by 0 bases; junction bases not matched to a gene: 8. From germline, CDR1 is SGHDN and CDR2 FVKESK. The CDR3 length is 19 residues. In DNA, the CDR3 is TGTGCCAGCAGCCAAGATAGGCTAGCGGGAGGATATAGCACAGATACGCAGTATTTT. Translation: CASSQDRLAGGYSTDTQYF.

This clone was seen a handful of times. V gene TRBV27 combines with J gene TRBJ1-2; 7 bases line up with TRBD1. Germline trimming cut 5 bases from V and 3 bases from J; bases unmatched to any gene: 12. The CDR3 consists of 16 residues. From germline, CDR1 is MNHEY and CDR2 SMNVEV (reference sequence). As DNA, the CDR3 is TGTGCCAGCAGTCCGCAGGGTGGAGGGGGCTACTATGGCTACACCTTC. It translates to CASSPQGGGGYYGYTF.